This T cell receptor (beta chain) was found in a study of identical twins. This clonotype was seen a few times. Its cognate antigen is unknown. Points from the study as a whole: With abundant cord blood beta clonotypes, insertions were fewer; memory repertoires showed no such pattern. The study found excess low generation probability among twin-shared out-of-frame alpha sequences.

TCRdb reprocessed the 5' RACE reads with MiXCR, giving one entry per CDR3 protein. Of 500,000 to 650,000 distinct CDR3 sequences listed, just over 7% are singletons. Germline V gene lookup returns CDR1 MDHEN and CDR2 SYDVKM. The junction had 6 bases not matched to a gene; V was cut back by 3 bases and J by 6 bases. The CDR3 spans 14 residues. The data also belong to a second study, concerning yellow fever vaccine responses in identical twins.

The clonotype comes from a woman aged 18-29 years in good health. The sample consisted of PBMCs. The V call is TRBV28, the J call TRBJ1-1; 8 nucleotides line up with TRBD1. CDR3 sequence (DNA): TGTGCCAGCAGTTTTACAGGGGGAGGAGCTGAAGCTTTCTTT. Translated, it gives CASSFTGGGAEAFF. Full variable domain (rest looked up from reference TRBV28 and TRBJ1-1): DVKVTQSSRYLVKRTGEKVFLECVQDMDHENMFWYRQDPGLGLRLIYFSYDVKMKEKGDIPEGYSVSREKKERFSLILESASTNQTSMYLCASSFTGGGAEAFFGQGTRLTVV.